A single sample gave rise to the 14 T cell receptor beta chains below, sequenced in a study of Graves' ophthalmopathy and Graves' hyperthyroidism. The authors amplified TCR beta CDR3 regions from RNA transcripts. Scientists carried out first-round RT-PCR using HTBI primers and then a second-round multiplex PCR. From the multiplex PCR reads, TCRdb called clonotypes with MiXCR, one entry per CDR3 protein. The table includes 660,000 or so distinct CDR3 sequences, over 40% detected once. Sequencing was performed on peripheral blood. The receptors come from an adult man with Graves' ophthalmopathy.

This clonotype was detected many times. The chain couples TRBV2 to TRBJ2-2; 7 nucleotides match TRBD1. Losses at the gene ends were 7 bases for V and 6 bases for J; bases not matched to a gene: 11. CDR1 SNHLY and CDR2 FYNNEI come from the germline V gene. The CDR3 contains 15 residues. The CDR3 loop reads CASTPGGNMAGELFF. The CDR3 nucleotides read TGTGCCAGCACACCAGGGGGTAATATGGCCGGGGAGCTGTTTTTT.

This clonotype came up many times. In DNA, the CDR3 is TGTGCCAGCAGTGAATACAGGGACGGGGAGCTGTTTTTT. Translation: CASSEYRDGELFF. The V and J genes are TRBV2 and TRBJ2-2, with TRBD1 as a possible D gene (6 bases). V was shortened by 2 bases and J by 7 bases, with 8 bases between the two germline ends. Germline CDR1 is SNHLY and CDR2 is FYNNEI. This CDR3 has 13 amino acids.

This clonotype was recorded at least ten times. This chain connects TRBV5-1 to TRBJ2-5; possible D gene TRBD2, 5 bases. V shed 1 base and J shed 3 bases, with 10 bases lying between them. Germline CDR1 and CDR2: SGHRS and YFSETQ. There are 14 residues in the CDR3. The CDR3 sequence: CASSLWSGEETQYF. Here the CDR3 DNA reads TGCGCCAGCAGCTTGTGGTCCGGGGAAGAGACCCAGTACTTC.

V is TRBV7-9 and J is TRBJ2-3, with 9 bases aligning to TRBD2. V lost 8 bases and J lost 1; bases outside the gene matches: 4. Germline-derived CDR1 and CDR2 are SEHNR and FQNEAQ (reference sequence). The CDR3 spans 14 residues. CDR3 coding DNA: TGTGCCAGCTCTGCTAGCGGGGGCACAGATACGCAGTATTTT. Its translation: CASSASGGTDTQYF.

In its sample, this clonotype was seen many times. The V and J genes are TRBV5-1 and TRBJ2-7; 8 bases are shared with TRBD2. The germline gives CDR1 SGHRS, CDR2 YFSETQ. This CDR3 has 12 residues. V gave up 2 bases and J gave up 10 bases; unmatched junction bases: 5. CDR3 region: CASSFGTREQYF. In nucleotides, the CDR3 is TGCGCCAGCAGCTTCGGGACTAGGGAACAGTACTTC.

This clonotype has just a few counts. The rearrangement joins TRBV25-1 to TRBJ1-3; TRBD1 aligns across 7 bases. CDR3 length: 14 residues. The V gene's germline CDR1 is MGHDK and CDR2 SYGVNS. The V segment lost 7 bases and the J segment 7 bases; nucleotides outside the gene matches: 10. The CDR3 loop is CASTLGQQGNTIYF. The CDR3 DNA is TGTGCCAGCACTCTGGGACAGCAAGGCAACACCATATATTTT.

This clonotype was observed at least ten times. The chain links TRBV7-2 to TRBJ2-5; D not certain. CDR3 size: 14 residues. V shed 5 bases and J shed 0 bases, with 10 bases lying between them. CDR1 SGHTA and CDR2 FQGNSA come from the germline V gene. CDR3 in DNA: TGTGCCAGCAGCCGTTCCTTGTACCAAGAGACCCAGTACTTC. Amino acids: CASSRSLYQETQYF.

In regard to this clonotype: This likely comes from a read error, as the CDR3 has no conserved phenylalanine or tryptophan at its end. This sequence joins TRBV7-2 and TRBJ2-3, with D tentatively TRBD2 (5 bases). Per germline, CDR1 SGHTA and CDR2 FQGNSA. The CDR3 has 16 residues. V was shortened by 3 bases and J by 5 bases, with 18 bases between the two germline ends. CDR3 nucleotide sequence: TGTGCCAGCAGCTTTCTGGGTGTCCTCCGGGGAGATACGCAGTATGTT. Protein sequence: CASSFLGVLRGDTQYV.

This clonotype was counted only a few times. CDR3 bases: TGTGCCAGCAGTCCACAGGGACAGTCAAGCAATCAGCCCCAGCATTTT. As protein: CASSPQGQSSNQPQHF. The rearrangement uses TRBV6-2 or TRBV6-3 and TRBJ1-5, with 7 nucleotides matching TRBD1. CDR1 is MNHEY, CDR2 SVGEGT, per germline. V was clipped by 5 bases and J by 1 base; unmatched bases: 8. This CDR3 has 16 residues.

The V call is TRBV10-3, the J call TRBJ1-5; 7 bases match TRBD1. CDR3 length: 15 amino acids. Germline CDR1 ENHRY, CDR2 SYGVKD. The J segment lost 5 bases and the V segment lost 5 bases, leaving 9 bases of the junction unmatched. CDR3 in amino acids: CAISYLDRADQPQHF. CDR3 nucleotide sequence: TGTGCCATCAGTTACCTAGACAGGGCGGATCAGCCCCAGCATTTT.

The chain joins TRBV24-1 to TRBJ2-5, with TRBD2 matching over 15 bases. V dropped 12 bases and J dropped 1; count of bases not matched to a gene: 5. Germline assignment: CDR1 KGHDR and CDR2 SFDVKD. This CDR3 has 15 residues. The CDR3 is CAWTSGGARQETQYF. For the CDR3, the DNA is TGTGCCTGGACTAGCGGGGGGGCACGCCAAGAGACCCAGTACTTC.

This clonotype was found many times. V usage is TRBV12-3 or TRBV12-4 and J usage is TRBJ1-3; D is undetermined. Trimming removed 2 bases from V and 4 bases from J, with 3 bases in between. The CDR3 consists of 12 residues. DNA of the CDR3: TGTGCCAGCAGTTTAATCGGAAACACCATATATTTT. Translation: CASSLIGNTIYF.

Concerning this clonotype: One base away lies a much larger clone, so this may be a sequencing read error. V gene TRBV10-2 combines with J gene TRBJ1-3; D gene ambiguous. Germline loops: CDR1 WSHSY, CDR2 SAAADI. The CDR3 sequence is 15 residues long. V gave up 2 bases and J gave up 2 bases, with 10 bases separating them. CDR3 nucleotides: TGCGCCAGCAGTGAGCTGGGCCTCCCTGGAAACACCATATATTTT. Translated, it gives CASSELGLPGNTIYF.

The chain couples TRBV10-2 to TRBJ1-1; maybe TRBD1 (5 bases). The V and J ends lost 4 bases and 0 bases respectively, with 9 bases between them. Germline V gene sequence: CDR1 WSHSY, CDR2 SAAADI. This CDR3 contains 14 residues. CDR3 nucleotide sequence: TGCGCCAGCAGTGCGGGGGGTATGAACACTGAAGCTTTCTTT. Translating gives CASSAGGMNTEAFF.